This T cell receptor beta chain was sequenced in a study of cytomegalovirus exposure and HLA in healthy donors listed by TCRdb under 2017. Describing the broader study: According to an earlier analysis of around 600 of the donors, 150 million to 200 million T cells yielded some 110 million unique TCR beta sequences and about 280 Gb of sequence data. About 280 gigabases of sequencing data and 70 million to 100 million unique TCR sequences were included in an early release covering about 600 HLA-typed donors. Of the 300 to 400 genotyped donors, about 84% fell in the genetic ancestry cluster associated with self-reported Caucasian donors. The aim of the study was to test whether cataloging public T cell receptors could identify signatures of past pathogen exposure. The study used immunosequencing to profile the T cell repertoires of approximately 630 subjects and linked those repertoires to cytomegalovirus serostatus. In addition to the first cohort of 666 subjects, a separate validation cohort of 130 or so different subjects was used. High-throughput TCR immunosequencing, statistical association of individual TCRs with disease status, and machine learning were combined to predict cytomegalovirus infection status. A later analysis re-examined previously published TCR beta repertoires from more than 550 donors and added high-resolution HLA genotyping to investigate patterns of TCR occurrence. In the later analysis, no new phenotypic data were used to find candidate immune exposures; instead, reliance was placed on TCR beta sequences and their occurrence across donors. In an earlier analysis of 550 to 700 of the donors, high-throughput TCR beta sequencing was used to judge whether each TCR beta V gene segment behaved as functional or pseudogenic. Donor age, sex, ethnicity and CMV serostatus were compiled together with the repertoire data. A later genetic analysis used genome-wide SNP genotypes for 398 of the 666 donors, treating that subset as a discovery cohort. Every discovery cohort repertoire had been produced on one sequencing platform. Class I and class II HLA loci were covered by the typing at four-digit resolution. The number of donors typed differed by locus, with 629-630 for A, B, C, DRB1 and DQB1, around 520 for DQA1, approximately 570 for DPA1, and around 430 for DPB1. About five DR-DQ haplotypes were handled as single units for association and clustering because linkage in the cohort was strong. Among several hundred genotyped donors of the cohort, an average of approximately 220,000 unique TCR beta nucleotide sequences was sequenced per donor, of which roughly 17% were non-productive.

On the study overall, not on this receptor specifically: The study gave a list of around 170 TCR beta chains associated with cytomegalovirus. Strong co-occurrence of HLA alleles, especially DR and DQ, made assigning TCR associations to individual alleles difficult. Specific HLA alleles were associated with roughly 16,000 TCR beta sequences at a false discovery rate of 0.05 in a later analysis. Most CMV-associated TCR beta chains appeared to be HLA-restricted in a later analysis, and the HLA associations seemed to be driven largely by CMV exposure. Some IMGT-functional V segments, including TRBV6-2 and TRBV6-3, could not be distinguished by the 87-base-pair reads and were therefore excluded. A further reported finding was that TCR beta sequences accurately predicted the HLA-A and HLA-B alleles for most subjects in the first cohort. An association between a missense DCLRE1C variant and V-gene and J-gene trimming of TCR beta chains was found in a later genetic analysis and replicated in an independent cohort. A later analysis found that TCR association rates varied across HLA loci, with DRB1 alleles showing the most associated TCRs and HLA-C alleles the fewest. Because counts were too low, more than 15 rarely observed V segments, including chromosome 9 orphons, were excluded from the earlier analysis of several hundred of the donors. Roughly uniform sequencing depth across donors was assumed in presence/absence analyses, although this assumption may not hold. Linkage disequilibrium might explain the correlated functional status among segregating V segments, but an unknown experimental factor could not be excluded. In vitro tests confirmed that a few of the cytomegalovirus-associated TCR beta chains recognize cytomegalovirus antigens. A later analysis found that HLA-associated TCR beta chains were more clonally expanded and had lower generation probabilities than equally common non-associated chains. Because some donors lacked HLA typing at each locus, the association tests relied only on the typed subset. The authors suggested that the approach could potentially be extended to other disease states and immunological phenotypes. Compared with the roughly 720-donor mean, donors in an Asian-associated ancestry cluster had fewer N-insertions in productive TCRs, according to a later genetic analysis. Cytomegalovirus status was reported to be diagnosed by the classifier with high specificity and sensitivity in both the original and validation cohorts. The only immune exposure information available for the cohort was CMV serostatus. A later analysis reported that several top co-occurrence clusters appeared linked to parvovirus B19, influenza, CMV and Epstein-Barr virus. Across donors, most TCR sequences were observed very rarely, whereas some public TCRs were present in many individuals. In an earlier analysis of about 540 of the donors, most TCR beta V segments were observed in productive rearrangements about 87% or about 30% of the time, broadly matching IMGT annotations. A group of highly shared sequence variants was considered likely to be a technical artifact of the sequencing pipeline. The cohort was sequenced for TCR beta chains only, and without alpha or paired-chain data the features that could be detected were limited.

In total, roughly 710 healthy bone marrow donors made up the cohort. Cohort members were all nominally healthy when sampled, although unrecorded immune exposures were likely present. The donor tested CMV seropositive and was one of the 289 seropositive cohort members. Each donor provided a peripheral blood sample, and peripheral blood mononuclear cells were used for TCR beta sequencing. Genomic DNA was extracted from the blood cell samples with the Qiagen DNeasy Blood Extraction Kit. About this clone: Its antigen remains unidentified. No per-base quality is available; no much larger clone lies one base away.

The germline V gene yields MNHEY for CDR1 and SVGAGI for CDR2. The cysteine opens and the phenylalanine closes a CDR3 of 14 amino acids. The kept DNA is CDR3 alone, 42 bases in frame from the first base. V and J are truncated by 3 bases and 7 bases respectively, leaving an intervening sequence of 15 bases. Preparation of the library involved the immunoSEQ multiplex PCR assay. For the multiplex PCR, a mixture combining 60 forward primers for TCR Vbeta segments and 13 reverse primers for TCR Jbeta segments was used. The CDR3 region of rearranged TCR beta genes was amplified from genomic DNA by a multiplex PCR assay. The amplified TCR beta libraries were sequenced on the Illumina HiSeq System as 87-base-pair reads. As for the authors' bioinformatics: Across the 700 or so repertoires, a later analysis counted tens of millions of unique TCR beta chains, 9.5 million to 13 million of which were shared by at least two donors. Raw reads were error-corrected and collapsed into unique sequences with a nearest-neighbor algorithm that merged closely related sequences to remove PCR and sequencing errors. CDR3 sequences were aligned to IMGT reference sequences to assign V, D and J gene segments. Each retained sequence needed at least a six-nucleotide match to both a V gene segment and a J gene segment. Rearrangements were called productive when the CDR3 lacked stop codons and stayed in frame with V and J; all others were non-productive. CDR3 was defined according to IMGT convention as the region running from the second conserved V-encoded cysteine to the conserved J-encoded phenylalanine. Sequences without an unambiguous match to a single V gene segment were excluded from the earlier analysis of 587 of the donors. In an earlier analysis of 500 to 750 of the donors, V segments were called functional above 56.7% productive rearrangements and were called segregating when the between-donor standard deviation exceeded 5%. To diagnose cytomegalovirus status from the catalog of TCR beta chain sequences, a statistical classification framework was built. In a later analysis, TCR nucleotide sequences were compared against IMGT/GENE-DB human TR gene sequences so that V and J genes could be assigned. The TCRdist pipeline was used in a later analysis to assign CDR3 sequences and most-parsimonious VDJ recombination scenarios. In a later analysis, every TCR beta chain was defined by the combination of its CDR3 amino acid sequence and its V-gene family, and reads without a unique V-gene family were dropped. To address suspected cross-contamination and a sequencing artifact, a later analysis removed approximately 590 highly shared, low-generation-probability nucleotide sequences. In a later analysis, a clonal expansion index for each public chain was calculated from normalized within-repertoire ranks of inferred template counts. Generation probabilities in a later analysis came from a VDJ recombination model fitted to out-of-frame rearrangements, and those results were checked against IGoR. In a later analysis, TCR-TCR, TCR-HLA and TCR-CMV co-occurrence was scored with hypergeometric tests, and a repertoire-size bias correction was applied to TCR pairs. To estimate false discovery rates, a later analysis permuted the HLA or CMV assignments 20 times. A later analysis grouped co-occurring TCRs with DBSCAN, adding TCRdist sequence similarity when clustering within HLA-allele-positive subsets. Co-occurrence clustering excluded repertoires with fewer than 30,000 or more than 120,000 public chains, plus five with anomalous nucleotide sharing. TCRdb limited this immuneACCESS table to in-frame rearrangements with V and J called. A share of clones is missing; checked studies link under half to unresolved V genes, and the rest is unexplained. That table gives V, J and clone size, and the DNA gave D and trimming. In this sample the table shows about 120,000 clones, roughly 77% of which occur a single time. The ten largest clones take up around 4.9% of the sample.

The chain is made from TRBV6-5 and TRBJ2-5; confidence is insufficient to name the D gene. The TCR originated in a man aged 45 to 65 in good health and CMV-seropositive. The specimen was PBMCs. The DNA sequence is TGTGCCAGCAGTTATCAGCAGACATCGGCGACCCAGTACTTC. This is translated as CASSYQQTSATQYF.